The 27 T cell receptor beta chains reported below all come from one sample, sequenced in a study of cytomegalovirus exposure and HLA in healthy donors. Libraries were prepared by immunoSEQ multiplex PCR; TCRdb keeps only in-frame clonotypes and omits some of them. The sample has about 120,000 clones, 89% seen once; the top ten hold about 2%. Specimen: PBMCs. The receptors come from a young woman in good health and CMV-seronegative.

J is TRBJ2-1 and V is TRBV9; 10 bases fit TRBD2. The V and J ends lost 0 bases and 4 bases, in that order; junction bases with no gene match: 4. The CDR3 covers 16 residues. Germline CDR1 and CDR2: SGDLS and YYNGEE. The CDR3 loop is CASSVATSGAYNEQFF. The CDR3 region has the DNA TGTGCCAGCAGCGTAGCTACTAGCGGGGCTTACAATGAGCAGTTCTTC. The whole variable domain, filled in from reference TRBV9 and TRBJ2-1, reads DSGVTQTPKHLITATGQRVTLRCSPRSGDLSVYWYQQSLDQGLQFLIQYYNGEERAKGNILERFSAQQFPDLHSELNLSSLELGDSALYFCASSVATSGAYNEQFFGPGTRLTVL.

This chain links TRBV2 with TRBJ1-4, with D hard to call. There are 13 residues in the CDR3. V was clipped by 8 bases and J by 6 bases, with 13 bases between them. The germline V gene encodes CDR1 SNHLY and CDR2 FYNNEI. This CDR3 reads CASRPDGDEKLFF. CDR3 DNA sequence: TGTGCCAGCCGACCGGACGGGGATGAAAAACTGTTTTTT. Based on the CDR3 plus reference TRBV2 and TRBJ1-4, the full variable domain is EPEVTQTPSHQVTQMGQEVILRCVPISNHLYFYWYRQILGQKVEFLVSFYNNEISEKSEIFDDQFSVERPDGSNFTLKIRSTKLEDSAMYFCASRPDGDEKLFFGSGTQLSVL.

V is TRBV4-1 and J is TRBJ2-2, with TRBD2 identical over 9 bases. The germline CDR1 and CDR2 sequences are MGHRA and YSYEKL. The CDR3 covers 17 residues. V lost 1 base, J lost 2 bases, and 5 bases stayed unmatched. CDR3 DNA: TGCGCCAGCAGCCAAGCATCACTAGCGGGTAACACCGGGGAGCTGTTTTTT. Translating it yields CASSQASLAGNTGELFF.

This chain's CDR3 is CASYPRRDPGRTYEQYF. In nucleotides, the CDR3 is TGTGCCAGCTACCCGAGGAGGGACCCCGGGCGGACCTACGAGCAGTACTTC. The rearrangement uses TRBV7-8 and TRBJ2-7; maybe TRBD2 (6 bases). With 8 bases removed from V and 2 bases from J, the gap between germline ends came to 25 bases. Germline CDR1 SGHVS, CDR2 FQNEAQ. The CDR3 consists of 17 residues.

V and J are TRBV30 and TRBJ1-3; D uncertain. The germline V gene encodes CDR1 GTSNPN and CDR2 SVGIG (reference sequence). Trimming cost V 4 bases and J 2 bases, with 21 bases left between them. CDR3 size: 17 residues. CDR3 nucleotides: TGTGCCTGGATTGGGTCCCCCTCGCGGGTCGCTGGAAACACCATATATTTT. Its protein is CAWIGSPSRVAGNTIYF.

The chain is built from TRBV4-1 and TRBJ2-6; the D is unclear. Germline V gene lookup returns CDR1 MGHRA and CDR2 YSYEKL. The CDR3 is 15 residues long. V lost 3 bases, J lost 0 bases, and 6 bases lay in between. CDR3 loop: CASSHQDSGANVLTF. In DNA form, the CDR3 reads TGCGCCAGCAGCCACCAGGACTCTGGGGCCAACGTCCTGACTTTC.

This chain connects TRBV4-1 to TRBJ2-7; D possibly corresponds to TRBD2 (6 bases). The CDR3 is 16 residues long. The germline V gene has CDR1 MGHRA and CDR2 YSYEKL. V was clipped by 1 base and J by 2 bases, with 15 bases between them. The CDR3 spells CASSQASRDSAYEQYF. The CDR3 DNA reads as TGCGCCAGCAGCCAAGCATCACGGGACTCAGCCTACGAGCAGTACTTC.

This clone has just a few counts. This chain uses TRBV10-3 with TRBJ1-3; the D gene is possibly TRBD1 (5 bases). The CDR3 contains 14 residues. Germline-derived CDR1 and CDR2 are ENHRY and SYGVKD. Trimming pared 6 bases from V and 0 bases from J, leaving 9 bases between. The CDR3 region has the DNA TGTGCCATCAGAACAGGAAGCTCTGGAAACACCATATATTTT. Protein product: CAIRTGSSGNTIYF.

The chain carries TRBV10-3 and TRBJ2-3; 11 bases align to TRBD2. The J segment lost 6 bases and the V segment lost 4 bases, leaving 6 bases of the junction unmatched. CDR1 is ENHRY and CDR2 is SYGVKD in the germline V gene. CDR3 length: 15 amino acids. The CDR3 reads CAISAPTSGTDTQYF. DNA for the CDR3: TGTGCCATCAGTGCCCCGACTAGCGGGACCGATACGCAGTATTTT.

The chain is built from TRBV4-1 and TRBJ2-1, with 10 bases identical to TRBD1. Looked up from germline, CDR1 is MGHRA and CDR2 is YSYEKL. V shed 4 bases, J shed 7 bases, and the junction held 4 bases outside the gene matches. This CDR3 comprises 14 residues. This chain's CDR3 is CASSLGQGRNEQFF. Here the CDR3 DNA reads TGCGCCAGCAGCCTGGGACAGGGGAGGAATGAGCAGTTCTTC.

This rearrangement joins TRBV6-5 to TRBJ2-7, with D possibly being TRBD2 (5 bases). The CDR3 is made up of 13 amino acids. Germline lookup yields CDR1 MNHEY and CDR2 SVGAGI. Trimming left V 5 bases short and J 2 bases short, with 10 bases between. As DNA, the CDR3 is TGTGCCAGCAGTCCGGGGAGCCCCTACGAGCAGTACTTC. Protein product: CASSPGSPYEQYF.

The CDR3 spells CASSQNSGGTEAFF. The CDR3 DNA sequence: TGTGCCAGCAGCCAAAACTCAGGGGGCACTGAAGCTTTCTTT. This chain uses TRBV4-2 with TRBJ1-1; 7 bases match TRBD1. Germline CDR1 is LGHNA and CDR2 is YNFKEQ. The CDR3 is 14 amino acids. The V segment lost 2 bases and the J segment 4 bases; nucleotides outside the gene matches: 4.

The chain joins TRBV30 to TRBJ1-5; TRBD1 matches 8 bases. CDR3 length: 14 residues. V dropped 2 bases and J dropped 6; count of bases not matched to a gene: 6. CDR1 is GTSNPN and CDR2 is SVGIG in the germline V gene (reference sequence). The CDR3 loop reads CAWSPDRGPQPQHF. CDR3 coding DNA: TGTGCCTGGAGTCCCGACAGGGGTCCTCAGCCCCAGCATTTT.

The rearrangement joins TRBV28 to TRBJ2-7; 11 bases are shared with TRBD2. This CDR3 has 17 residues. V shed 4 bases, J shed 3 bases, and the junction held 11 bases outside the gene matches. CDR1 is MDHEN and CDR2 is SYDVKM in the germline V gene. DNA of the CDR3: TGTGCCAGCAGTTCGACAACTAGCGGGAGTGGAGTCTACGAGCAGTACTTC. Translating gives CASSSTTSGSGVYEQYF.

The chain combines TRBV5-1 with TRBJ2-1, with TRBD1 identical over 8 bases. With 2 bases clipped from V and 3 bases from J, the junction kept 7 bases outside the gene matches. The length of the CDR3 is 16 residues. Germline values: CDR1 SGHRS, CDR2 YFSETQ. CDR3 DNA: TGCGCCAGCAGCTTCACAGACAGGGGACGCTACAATGAGCAGTTCTTC. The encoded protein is CASSFTDRGRYNEQFF.

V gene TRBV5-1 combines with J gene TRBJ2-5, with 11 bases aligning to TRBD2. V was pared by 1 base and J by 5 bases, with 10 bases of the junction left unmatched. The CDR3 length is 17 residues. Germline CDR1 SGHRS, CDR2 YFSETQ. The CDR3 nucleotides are TGCGCCAGCAGCTTGCTCGATTCACTAGCGGGAGTGGAGACCCAGTACTTC. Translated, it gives CASSLLDSLAGVETQYF.

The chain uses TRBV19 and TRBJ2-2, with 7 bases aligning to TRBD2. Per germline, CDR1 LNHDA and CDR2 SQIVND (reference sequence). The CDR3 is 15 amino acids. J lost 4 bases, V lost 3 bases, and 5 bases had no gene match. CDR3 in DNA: TGTGCCAGTAGTATCGGACTAGGCCCCACCGGGGAGCTGTTTTTT. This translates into CASSIGLGPTGELFF.

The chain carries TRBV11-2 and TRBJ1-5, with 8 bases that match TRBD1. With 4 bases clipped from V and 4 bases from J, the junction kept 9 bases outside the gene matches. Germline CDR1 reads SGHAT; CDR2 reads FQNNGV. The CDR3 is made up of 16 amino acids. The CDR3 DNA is TGTGCCAGCAGCTCAATCGACAGGGGAGGTAATCAGCCCCAGCATTTT. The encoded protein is CASSSIDRGGNQPQHF. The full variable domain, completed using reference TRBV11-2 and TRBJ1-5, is EAGVAQSPRYKIIEKRQSVAFWCNPISGHATLYWYQQILGQGPKLLIQFQNNGVVDDSQLPKDRFSAERLKGVDSTLKIQPAKLEDSAVYLCASSSIDRGGNQPQHFGDGTRLSIL.

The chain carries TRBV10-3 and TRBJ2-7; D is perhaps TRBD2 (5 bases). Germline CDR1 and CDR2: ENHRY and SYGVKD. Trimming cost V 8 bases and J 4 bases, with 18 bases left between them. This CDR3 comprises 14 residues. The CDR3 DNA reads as TGTGCCATCGGACGGTCGGACTCATTATACGAGCAGTACTTC. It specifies CAIGRSDSLYEQYF.

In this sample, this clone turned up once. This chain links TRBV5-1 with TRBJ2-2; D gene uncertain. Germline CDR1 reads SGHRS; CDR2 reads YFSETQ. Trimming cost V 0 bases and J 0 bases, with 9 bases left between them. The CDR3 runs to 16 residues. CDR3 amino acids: CASSLVVAANTGELFF. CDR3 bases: TGCGCCAGCAGCTTGGTGGTGGCAGCGAACACCGGGGAGCTGTTTTTT.

DNA of the CDR3: TGTGCCAGCAGTGCGGACAGCCTTTATACGCAGTATTTT. Translated, it gives CASSADSLYTQYF. This chain links TRBV2 with TRBJ2-3; tentatively, D is TRBD1 (6 bases). V lost 4 bases and J 7 bases, leaving 12 bases between the germline ends. The CDR3 consists of 13 residues. Germline CDR1 is SNHLY and CDR2 is FYNNEI.

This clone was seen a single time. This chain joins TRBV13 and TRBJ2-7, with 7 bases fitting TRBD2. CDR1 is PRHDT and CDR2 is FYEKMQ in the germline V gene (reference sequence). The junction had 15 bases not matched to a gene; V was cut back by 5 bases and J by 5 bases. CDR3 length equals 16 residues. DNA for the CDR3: TGTGCCAGCAGCACGGGGGAACTAGCGCCTCCGCACGAGCAGTACTTC. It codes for CASSTGELAPPHEQYF.

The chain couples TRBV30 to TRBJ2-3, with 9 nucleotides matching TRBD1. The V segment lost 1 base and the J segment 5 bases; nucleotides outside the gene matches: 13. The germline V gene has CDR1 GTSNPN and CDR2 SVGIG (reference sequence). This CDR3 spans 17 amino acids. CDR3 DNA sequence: TGTGCCTGGAGTGGGGTAGCGGACAGGGGCCGGGGAGATACGCAGTATTTT. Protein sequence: CAWSGVADRGRGDTQYF.

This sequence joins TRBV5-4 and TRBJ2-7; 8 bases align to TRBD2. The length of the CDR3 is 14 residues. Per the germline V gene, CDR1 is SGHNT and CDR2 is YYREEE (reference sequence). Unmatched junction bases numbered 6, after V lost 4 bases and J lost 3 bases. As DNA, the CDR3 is TGTGCCAGCAGCCGGGCGGGGGGTGGCTACGAGCAGTACTTC. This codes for CASSRAGGGYEQYF.

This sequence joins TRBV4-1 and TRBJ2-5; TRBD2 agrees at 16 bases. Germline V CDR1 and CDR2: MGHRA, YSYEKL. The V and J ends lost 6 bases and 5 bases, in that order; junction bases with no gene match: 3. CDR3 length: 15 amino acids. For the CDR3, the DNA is TGCGCCAGCAGGGGACTAGCGGGAGGGCCGGAGACCCAGTACTTC. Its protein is CASRGLAGGPETQYF.

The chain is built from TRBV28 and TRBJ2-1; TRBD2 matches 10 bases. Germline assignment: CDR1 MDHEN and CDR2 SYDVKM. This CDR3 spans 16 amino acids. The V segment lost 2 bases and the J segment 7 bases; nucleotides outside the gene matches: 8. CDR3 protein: CASSLPPSGSDNEQFF. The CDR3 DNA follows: TGTGCCAGCAGTTTACCCCCTAGCGGGAGTGATAATGAGCAGTTCTTC.

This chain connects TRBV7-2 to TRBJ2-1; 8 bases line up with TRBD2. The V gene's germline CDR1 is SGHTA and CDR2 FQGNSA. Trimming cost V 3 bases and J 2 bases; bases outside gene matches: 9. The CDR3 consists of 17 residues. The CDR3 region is CASSFRAGGGPYNEQFF. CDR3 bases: TGTGCCAGCAGCTTTAGGGCGGGAGGTGGCCCCTACAATGAGCAGTTCTTC. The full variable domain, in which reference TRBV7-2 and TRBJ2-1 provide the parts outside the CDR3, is GAGVSQSPSNKVTEKGKDVELRCDPISGHTALYWYRQSLGQGLEFLIYFQGNSAPDKSGLPSDRFSAERTGGSVSTLTIQRTQQEDSAVYLCASSFRAGGGPYNEQFFGPGTRLTVL.